This entry describes one TCR beta chain. Its antigen is currently not known. No much larger clone is present one base from it, and per-base qualities are unavailable. Relative to germline, V is 0 bases shorter and J is 12 bases shorter, with 12 bases between their ends. CDR1 and CDR2, looked up from the germline V gene (reference sequence), are GTSNPN and SVGIG. Taken from cysteine to phenylalanine, the CDR3 has 12 residues. Solely the CDR3 DNA is kept, with 36 bases framed from the first base. TCRbeta CDR3 regions were amplified from genomic DNA using the immunoSEQ Assay, a bias-controlled multiplex PCR. As for the original processing: The number of nucleated cells in each sample was estimated by amplification of reference gene primers within the assay. To quantify the absolute abundance of each unique TCRbeta CDR3 rearrangement, sequence reads were collapsed and filtered. For each sample, productive Simpson clonality was calculated as the square root of Simpson's diversity index over productive rearrangements. TCRdb holds this immuneACCESS table with in-frame rearrangements only. Some clones are missing; in checked studies, unresolved V genes explain under half, and the rest has no known cause. Clonal size and the V and J genes are those of that table, whereas D and trimming came from the DNA. The sample table holds 35,000 to 50,000 clones, of which approximately 90% were seen once. The ten largest account for about 2.2% of the sample.

The data stem from a study of blood T cell repertoires in COVID-19 (TCRdb year 2020). For the wider study: The collaborator samples originated in the United States, Italy and Spain and spanned the acute and convalescent phases of COVID-19. The material from the prospective study consisted of cDNA or gDNA derived from T cells, B-cell-depleted T cells, or PBMCs. Samples came from the ongoing ImmuneRACE study (first 160 participants) plus 1,254 subjects from 6 global collaborators. Where available, HLA class I and class II types were obtained from metadata supplied by the sample provider rather than from assay-based typing. Nearly every sample came with metadata listing a de-identified subject ID, COVID-19 status, age in years and sex. The repertoires were released in a freely available public database intended as a resource for research on the immune response to SARS-CoV-2. The dataset comprised deeply sampled blood TCRbeta repertoires from subjects exposed to, actively infected with, or recovered from COVID-19.

Results and caveats for the whole study, not just this receptor: How much clinical and demographic metadata was included differed by source and by participant, and the metadata was provided uncurated.

The collaborating institutions used their own protocols to collect whole blood in K2EDTA tubes. For TCRbeta analysis, collaborators shipped samples in one of three forms: frozen whole blood, isolated PBMCs, or DNA extracted from either of those sample types. The chain employs TRBV30 and TRBJ2-1, with the D gene uncertain. The receptor comes from a man aged 50 to 60 with active COVID-19. Sequencing used peripheral blood. The CDR3 protein is CAWSVNSLGQFF. The DNA sequence follows: TGTGCCTGGAGTGTAAACTCCCTTGGGCAGTTCTTC.